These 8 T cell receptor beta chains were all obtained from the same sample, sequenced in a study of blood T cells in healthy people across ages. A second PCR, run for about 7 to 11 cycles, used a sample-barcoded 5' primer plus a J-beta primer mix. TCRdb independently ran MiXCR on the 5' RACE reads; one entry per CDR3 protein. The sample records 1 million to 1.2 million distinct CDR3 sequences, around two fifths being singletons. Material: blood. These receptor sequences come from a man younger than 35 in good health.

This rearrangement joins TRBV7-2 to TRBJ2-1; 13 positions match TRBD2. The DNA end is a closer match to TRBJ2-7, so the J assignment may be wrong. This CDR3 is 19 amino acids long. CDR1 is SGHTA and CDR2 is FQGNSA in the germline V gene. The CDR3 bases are TGTGCCAGCAGCTCCCACCACTGGACTAGCGGGAGCTCCTACAATGAGCAGTACTTC. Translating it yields CASSSHHWTSGSSYNEQYF.

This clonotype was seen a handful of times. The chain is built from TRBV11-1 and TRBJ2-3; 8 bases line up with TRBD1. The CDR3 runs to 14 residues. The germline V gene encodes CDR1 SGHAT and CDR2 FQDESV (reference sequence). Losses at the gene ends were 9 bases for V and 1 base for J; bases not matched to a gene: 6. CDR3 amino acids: CASGQGWGTDTQYF. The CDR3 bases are TGTGCCAGTGGACAGGGTTGGGGCACAGATACGCAGTATTTT.

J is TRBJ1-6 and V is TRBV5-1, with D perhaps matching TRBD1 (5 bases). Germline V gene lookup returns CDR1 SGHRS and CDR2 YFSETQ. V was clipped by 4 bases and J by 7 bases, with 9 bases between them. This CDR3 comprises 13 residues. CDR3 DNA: TGCGCCAGCAGCGACAGTTTCAATTCACCCCTCCACTTT. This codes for CASSDSFNSPLHF.

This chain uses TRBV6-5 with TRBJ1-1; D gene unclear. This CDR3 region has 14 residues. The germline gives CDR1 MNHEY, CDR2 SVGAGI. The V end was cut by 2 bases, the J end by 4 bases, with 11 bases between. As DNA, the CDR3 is TGTGCCAGCAGTTACCTCGGGTCGGGCACTGAAGCTTTCTTT. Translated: CASSYLGSGTEAFF.

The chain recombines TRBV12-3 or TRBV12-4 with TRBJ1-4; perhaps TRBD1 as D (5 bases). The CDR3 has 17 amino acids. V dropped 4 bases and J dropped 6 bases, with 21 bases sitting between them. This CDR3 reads CASSSQLGVRVDEKLFF. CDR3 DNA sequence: TGTGCCAGCAGTTCCCAACTGGGGGTCAGGGTGGATGAAAAACTGTTTTTT.

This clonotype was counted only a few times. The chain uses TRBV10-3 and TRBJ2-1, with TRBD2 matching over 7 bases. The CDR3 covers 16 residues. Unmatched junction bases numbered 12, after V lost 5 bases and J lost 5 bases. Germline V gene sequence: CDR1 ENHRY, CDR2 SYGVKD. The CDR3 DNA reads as TGTGCCATCAGTCTCCTTGGCGGGGGTAGAGACAATGAGCAGTTCTTC. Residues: CAISLLGGGRDNEQFF.

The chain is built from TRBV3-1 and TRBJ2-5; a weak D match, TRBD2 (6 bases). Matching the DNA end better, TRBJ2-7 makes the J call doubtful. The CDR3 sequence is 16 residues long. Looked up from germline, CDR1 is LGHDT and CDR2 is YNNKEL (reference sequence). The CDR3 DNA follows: TGTGCCAGCAGCCCCTCTGGGGGGAATAGCCCCTACGAGCAGTACTTC. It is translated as CASSPSGGNSPYEQYF.

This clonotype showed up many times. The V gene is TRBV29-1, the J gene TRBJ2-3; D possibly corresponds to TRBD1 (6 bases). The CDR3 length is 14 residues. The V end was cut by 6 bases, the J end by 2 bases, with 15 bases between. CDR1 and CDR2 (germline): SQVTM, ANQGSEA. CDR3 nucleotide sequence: TGCAGCGTCCGACGGACAGTGCTCACAGATACGCAGTATTTT. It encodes CSVRRTVLTDTQYF.